The clone carrying this TCR beta chain showed up many times. No antigen is known for it. Germline V gives CDR1 SGHTA, CDR2 FQGNSA. CDR3 length equals 14 residues. The V and J ends lost 6 bases and 1 base respectively, with 12 bases between them. This record belongs to a study of regulatory T cells in long-lasting Graves disease. Time point reported: persistent/refractory GD, antithyroid drugs over 5 years with positive TRAb. RNA from PBMCs was the source of the TCR library. Study results and caveats: It was peripheral blood alone, not thyroid tissue, that was studied. Newly diagnosed Graves' patients exceeded persistent ones in TCR diversity. Persistent disease showed a preference for TRBV28, TRBJ1-2 and TRBJ2-5.

HTBI primers from iRepertoire and Arm-PCR of CDR3 regions yielded the TCR beta libraries. In the authors' workflow: Looking across samples, the authors found under 70 TRBV and some 13 TRBJ segments. TCRdb passed the multiplex PCR reads through MiXCR, listing each CDR3 protein once. What appears here as the V and J calls and clone size reflects TCRdb's work, not the paper's. The table lists 350,000 to 500,000 distinct CDR3 sequences, 21% of them singletons, with 14% in the top ten. The chain has TRBV7-2 and TRBJ2-5; weak D call: TRBD1 (5 bases). This clonotype was obtained from a female donor with Graves disease. The sample in question was peripheral blood mononuclear cells (PBMCs), obtained when the disease was refractory, from a patient treated with antithyroid drugs. CDR3 nucleotide sequence: TGTGCCAGCAGTCACTGGACAAGCCAAGAGACCCAGTACTTC. Translating gives CASSHWTSQETQYF.